This TCR beta chain emerged from a study of T cell responses to AZD1222 COVID-19 vaccine. Turning to this clone: Its antigen is unidentified.

This CDR3 is built from 12 residues. The V segment lost 11 bases and the J segment 6 bases; nucleotides outside the gene matches: 9. CDR1 PRHDT and CDR2 FYEKMQ come from the germline V gene (reference sequence). Broader study findings: It should be noted that donors were predominantly white British and more often female, and clonal diversity was possibly underestimated. After two AZD1222 doses, spike-specific TCR breadth and depth rose versus day 0. With dominance at 160-218 and 743-854, vaccine-associated CD4 TCRs spanned spike.

Only in-frame clones appear in the TCRdb table, and some are missing; sequencing was by immunoSEQ multiplex PCR. The sample has about 140,000 clones, about 91% seen once; the top ten hold roughly 2.8%. The source of this sequence is an adult in good health. The chain couples TRBV13 to TRBJ1-2; 7 positions agree with TRBD1. The input for sequencing was peripheral blood, taken on day 0 of AZD1222 vaccination. The CDR3, as DNA: TGTGCCGCCCAACAGGGGAGGAATGGCTACACCTTC. Translation: CAAQQGRNGYTF. The full variable domain, its missing parts supplied by reference TRBV13 and TRBJ1-2, is AAGVIQSPRHLIKEKRETATLKCYPIPRHDTVYWYQQGPGQDPQFLISFYEKMQSDKGSIPDRFSAQQFSDYHSELNMSSLELGDSALYFCAAQQGRNGYTFGSGTRLTVV.